This TCR beta chain was identified during a study of T cells in localized non-small cell lung cancer. General observations from the study: Uninvolved adjacent lung showed the highest T cell clonality, exceeding tumor. Higher blood T cell density tracked longer overall survival. Adjacent lung tissue had a median about 58 of the top 100 clones found in the tumor. Because researchers sequenced only one region of the tumor, heterogeneity is still possible.

As concerns this clone: Its antigen is still unknown.

The table came from immunoSEQ multiplex PCR; TCRdb's copy has only in-frame clones and leaves some out. The sample lists 50,000 to 60,000 clones; around nine tenths were seen once. Germline V gives CDR1 SEHNR, CDR2 FQNEAQ (reference sequence). This CDR3 is built from 13 residues. Trimming shortened V by 3 bases and J by 3 bases, and 8 bases separated the two germline ends. The sequence was collected from a female donor with stage II lung adenocarcinoma. The chain carries TRBV7-9 and TRBJ1-1; D ambiguous. This specimen was PBMCs, taken before any cancer treatment. CDR3 protein: CASSFSGDTEAFF. The CDR3 DNA sequence: TGTGCCAGCAGCTTCTCTGGGGACACTGAAGCTTTCTTT.